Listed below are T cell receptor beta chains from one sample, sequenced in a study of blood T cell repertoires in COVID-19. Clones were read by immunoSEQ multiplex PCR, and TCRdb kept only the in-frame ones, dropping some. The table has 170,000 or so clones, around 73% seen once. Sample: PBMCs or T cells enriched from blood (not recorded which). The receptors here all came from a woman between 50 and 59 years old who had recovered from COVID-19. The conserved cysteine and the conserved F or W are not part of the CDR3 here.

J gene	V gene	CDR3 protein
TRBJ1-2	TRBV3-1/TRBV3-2	ASSHPGGGGNYGYT
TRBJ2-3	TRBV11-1	ASSLAAGGRYGTDTQY
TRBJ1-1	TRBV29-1	SVALNTEAF
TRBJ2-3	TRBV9	ASKSPSGNTDTQY
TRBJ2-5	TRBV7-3	ASSPASTETQY
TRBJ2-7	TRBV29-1	SVGGFSIAGQY
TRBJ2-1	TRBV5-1	ASSLVGSGSSYNEQF
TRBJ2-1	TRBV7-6	ASSLVDGSSYNEQF
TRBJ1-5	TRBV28	ASSLLQQPQH
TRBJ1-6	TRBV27	ASSSYRGLALH
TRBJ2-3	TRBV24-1	ATGGGSGSTDTQY
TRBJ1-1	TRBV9	ASSQGIGTEAF
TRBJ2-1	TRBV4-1	ASSQDAGTGEYNEQF
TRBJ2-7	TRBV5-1	ASSFDSSYEQY
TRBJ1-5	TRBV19	ASSIRGLGNQPQH